This TCR beta chain came from a study of blood T cell repertoires in COVID-19. Study in general: COVID-19 samples, acute and convalescent, were from the United States, Italy and Spain. Sources were T cells, B-cell-depleted T cells, or PBMCs; the material itself was cDNA or gDNA.

From germline, CDR1 is SGHNT and CDR2 YYREEE (reference sequence). The CDR3 runs to 16 residues. V was cut by 4 bases and J by 2 bases, with 15 bases left in between. Original data processing: Cell counts per sample came from amplifying reference gene primers. This table comes from immunoSEQ multiplex PCR, and its TCRdb copy is limited to in-frame clones, with some not included. V, J and clone size were drawn from that table, and D and trimming were deduced from the DNA. The table lists 85,000 to 100,000 clones, roughly 88% of them singletons. The Seattle patients joined while their infection was active and were tracked longitudinally afterward.

The TCR sequence derives from a man between 50 and 59 years old with COVID-19, enrolled during active disease. Sequenced: peripheral blood. V gene TRBV5-4 combines with J gene TRBJ2-2; TRBD1 is a possible D gene (6 bases). Here the CDR3 reads CASSLPGTRNTGELFF. For the CDR3, the DNA is TGTGCCAGCAGCCTCCCCGGGACAAGAAACACCGGGGAGCTGTTTTTT.